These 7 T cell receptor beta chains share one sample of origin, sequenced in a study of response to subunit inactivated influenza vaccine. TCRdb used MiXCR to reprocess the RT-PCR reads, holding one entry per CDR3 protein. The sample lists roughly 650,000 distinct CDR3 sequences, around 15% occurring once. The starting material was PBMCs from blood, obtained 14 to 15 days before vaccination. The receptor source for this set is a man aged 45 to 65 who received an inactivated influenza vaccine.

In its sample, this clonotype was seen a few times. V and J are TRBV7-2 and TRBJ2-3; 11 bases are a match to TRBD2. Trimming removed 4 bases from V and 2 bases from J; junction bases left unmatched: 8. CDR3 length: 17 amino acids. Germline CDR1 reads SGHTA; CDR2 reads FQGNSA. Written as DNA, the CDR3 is TGTGCCAGCAGCTCTACCCTAGCGGGGGGCCTCACAGATACGCAGTATTTT. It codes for CASSSTLAGGLTDTQYF.

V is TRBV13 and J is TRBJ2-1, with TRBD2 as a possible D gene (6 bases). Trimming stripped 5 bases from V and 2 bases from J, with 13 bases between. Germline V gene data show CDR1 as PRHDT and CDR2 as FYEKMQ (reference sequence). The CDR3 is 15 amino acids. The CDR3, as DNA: TGTGCCAGCAGCCCTCAGGCGGGACCCTACAATGAGCAGTTCTTC. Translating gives CASSPQAGPYNEQFF.

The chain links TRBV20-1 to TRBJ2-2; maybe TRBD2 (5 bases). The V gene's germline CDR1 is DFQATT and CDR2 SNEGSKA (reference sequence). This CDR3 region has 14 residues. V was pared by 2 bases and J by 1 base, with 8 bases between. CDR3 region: CSARSGKNTGELFF. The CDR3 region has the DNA TGCAGTGCTAGATCCGGGAAGAACACCGGGGAGCTGTTTTTT.

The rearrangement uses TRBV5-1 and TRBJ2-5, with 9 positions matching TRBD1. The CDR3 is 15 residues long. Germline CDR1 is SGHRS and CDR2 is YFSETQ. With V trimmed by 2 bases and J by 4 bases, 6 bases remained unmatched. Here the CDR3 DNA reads TGCGCCAGCAGCTTACAGGGGGCCGGGTTAGAGACCCAGTACTTC. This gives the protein CASSLQGAGLETQYF.

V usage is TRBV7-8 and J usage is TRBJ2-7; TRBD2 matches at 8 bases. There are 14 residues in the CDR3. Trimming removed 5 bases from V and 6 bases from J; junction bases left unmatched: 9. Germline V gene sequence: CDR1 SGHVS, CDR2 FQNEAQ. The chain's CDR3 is CASSPMGLETEQYF. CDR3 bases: TGTGCCAGCAGCCCAATGGGACTAGAAACCGAGCAGTACTTC.

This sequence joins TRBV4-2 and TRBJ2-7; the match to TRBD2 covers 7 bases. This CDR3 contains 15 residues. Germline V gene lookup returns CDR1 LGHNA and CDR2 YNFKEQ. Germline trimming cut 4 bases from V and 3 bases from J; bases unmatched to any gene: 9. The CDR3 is CASSRGLVWNYEQYF. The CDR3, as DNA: TGTGCCAGCAGCCGCGGACTAGTTTGGAACTACGAGCAGTACTTC.

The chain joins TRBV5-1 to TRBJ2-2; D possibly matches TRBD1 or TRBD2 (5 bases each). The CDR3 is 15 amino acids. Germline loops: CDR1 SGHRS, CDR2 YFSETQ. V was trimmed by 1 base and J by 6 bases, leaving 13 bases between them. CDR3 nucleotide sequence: TGCGCCAGCAGCTTGTCGTGGGGGTCTGCCGGGGAGCTGTTTTTT. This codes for CASSLSWGSAGELFF. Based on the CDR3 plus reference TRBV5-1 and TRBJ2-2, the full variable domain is KAGVTQTPRYLIKTRGQQVTLSCSPISGHRSVSWYQQTPGQGLQFLFEYFSETQRNKGNFPGRFSGRQFSNSRSEMNVSTLELGDSALYLCASSLSWGSAGELFFGEGSRLTVL.